This T cell receptor beta chain originates from a study of T cell repertoires in cytomegalovirus infection. Broader study findings: Using cumulative public TCR beta family frequency, the authors identified those who carried CMV together with the relevant HLA. Ex vivo responses were dominated by HLA-C-restricted CMV-specific TCR beta clonotypes.

As for this clonotype: Its antigen is not identified.

From the reads, TCRdb called clonotypes with MiXCR, one entry per CDR3 protein. The sample consists of 750,000 to 900,000 distinct CDR3 sequences, around 29% of them appearing once. Trimming cost V 2 bases and J 1 base, with 16 bases left between them. Per the germline V gene, CDR1 is MNHEY and CDR2 is SMNVEV (reference sequence). CDR3 length equals 17 residues. Sequenced here: cultured CD8+ T cells from PBMCs, sampled from culture after CMV antigen stimulation. This TCR derives from a human donor in good health (CMV status not recorded). Some clones in this sample may be carry-over from other donors' samples. This chain uses TRBV27 with TRBJ2-3; D not certain. The CDR3 reads CASSLNPALGGTDTQYF. Written as DNA, the CDR3 is TGTGCCAGCAGTTTAAACCCTGCCCTTGGCGGCACAGATACGCAGTATTTT.